Each of the 5 T cell receptor beta chains below was sequenced from the same sample in a study of blood T cell repertoires in COVID-19. TCRdb's copy holds only in-frame clones and misses some; the assay was immunoSEQ multiplex PCR. The sample carries approximately 150,000 clones, approximately 88% recorded once. The specimen was peripheral blood. All receptors derive from a woman between 45 and 60 years old with acute or convalescent COVID-19.

The chain carries TRBV7-3 and TRBJ2-2, with TRBD1 matching 11 bases. The length of the CDR3 is 17 residues. Germline V gives CDR1 SGHTA, CDR2 FQGTGA. The J segment lost 5 bases and the V segment lost 5 bases, leaving 10 bases of the junction unmatched. DNA of the CDR3: TGTGCCAGCAGCCCACAACCGGGACAGGGGGATACCGGGGAGCTGTTTTTT. As protein: CASSPQPGQGDTGELFF.

The chain has TRBV20-1 and TRBJ2-1; D gene uncertain. V was pared by 2 bases and J by 6 bases, with 5 bases between. The CDR3 length is 11 residues. In germline, CDR1 is DFQATT, CDR2 SNEGSKA (reference sequence). The CDR3 loop is CSARLFNEQFF. CDR3 coding DNA: TGCAGTGCTAGACTTTTCAATGAGCAGTTCTTC.

V usage is TRBV6-1 and J usage is TRBJ2-7; tentative D call: TRBD1 (6 bases). CDR1 is MNHNS and CDR2 is SASEGT in the germline V gene. V gave up 2 bases and J gave up 2 bases, with 19 bases separating them. The CDR3 consists of 17 residues. The CDR3 protein is CASSEPPGVGAPYEQYF. For the CDR3, the DNA is TGTGCCAGCAGTGAACCCCCAGGGGTGGGAGCCCCCTACGAGCAGTACTTC.

V and J are TRBV6-4 and TRBJ2-2, with TRBD2 matching over 9 bases. CDR1 is MRHNA, CDR2 SNTAGT, per germline. CDR3 size: 16 residues. V dropped 6 bases and J dropped 2; count of bases not matched to a gene: 7. The CDR3 DNA is TGTGCCAGCAGCCACCTAGCGGGGCAAAACACCGGGGAGCTGTTTTTT. As protein: CASSHLAGQNTGELFF.

The rearrangement uses TRBV6-6 and TRBJ2-2; D call uncertain. Germline loops: CDR1 MNHNY, CDR2 SVGAGI (reference sequence). The CDR3 covers 18 residues. Trimming cost V 5 bases and J 2 bases, with 21 bases left between them. In nucleotides, the CDR3 is TGTGCCAGCAGTCCTGTTATGTTCGGGTCGACTAACACCGGGGAGCTGTTTTTT. It specifies CASSPVMFGSTNTGELFF.